Below, 8 T cell receptor beta chains from the same sample are listed, as sequenced in a study of identical twins' blood T cells. TCRdb re-called the 5' RACE reads through MiXCR, storing one row per CDR3 protein. Of 350,000 to 450,000 distinct CDR3 sequences in the sample, roughly 31% were seen once. The sequenced sample consisted of PBMCs. Receptor source: a woman aged 18 to 50 in good health.

The genes are TRBV20-1 and TRBJ1-2, with 7 bases that match TRBD1. The CDR3 has 14 residues. In germline, CDR1 is DFQATT, CDR2 SNEGSKA (reference sequence). V was pared by 0 bases and J by 4 bases, with 5 bases of the junction left unmatched. In DNA, the CDR3 is TGCAGTGCTAGAGATCTTAAGGGGGCCTATGGCTACACCTTC. As protein: CSARDLKGAYGYTF.

The chain recombines TRBV6-4 with TRBJ2-2, with D unresolved. The CDR3 spans 14 residues. Germline V lookup: CDR1 MRHNA, CDR2 SNTAGT. V was shortened by 7 bases and J by 2 bases, with 11 bases between the two germline ends. The CDR3 nucleotides read TGTGCCAGCATGCGACGCTTTAACACCGGGGAGCTGTTTTTT. Its protein is CASMRRFNTGELFF.

This clonotype has at least ten counts. The genes are TRBV18 and TRBJ1-1; D ambiguous. Trimming removed 2 bases at V and 0 bases at J, with 19 bases between. The CDR3 totals 18 residues. The germline V gene encodes CDR1 KGHSH and CDR2 LQKENI. The CDR3 nucleotides are TGTGCCAGCTCACCATACGTAGGCAGTAACGATATGAACACTGAAGCTTTCTTT. Translation: CASSPYVGSNDMNTEAFF.

Of note for this clonotype: The junction shows a germline mismatch at one end, possibly a read error. The CDR3 protein is CTSSRRHLNTEAFF. CDR3 DNA sequence: TGTACCAGCAGCCGTAGGCATCTGAACACTGAAGCTTTCTTT. The rearrangement joins TRBV3-1 to TRBJ1-1; D not certain. The CDR3 loop spans 14 amino acids. Germline CDR1 reads LGHDT; CDR2 reads YNNKEL (reference sequence).

The chain couples TRBV29-1 to TRBJ2-3; D remains ambiguous. The germline V gene has CDR1 SQVTM and CDR2 ANQGSEA. The CDR3 is made up of 11 amino acids. The ends were cut back, 5 bases at V and 4 bases at J, with 7 bases in the middle. For the CDR3, the DNA is TGCAGCGTTATGTTTCCAGATACGCAGTATTTT. Residues: CSVMFPDTQYF.

This chain uses TRBV7-9 with TRBJ1-5; D is unresolved. V was pared by 6 bases and J by 0 bases, with 6 bases between. Germline V gene sequence: CDR1 SEHNR, CDR2 FQNEAQ (reference sequence). This CDR3 contains 13 residues. The CDR3: CASRKNSNQPQHF. CDR3 sequence (DNA): TGTGCCAGCAGGAAAAATAGCAATCAGCCCCAGCATTTT.

For this clonotype: One junction end does not reproduce the germline sequence, and a read error may be involved. CDR3 in DNA: TGTGTCAGCAGCGTCGGACACGGTAGCTACGAGCAGTACTTC. Its translation: CVSSVGHGSYEQYF. J is TRBJ2-7 and V is TRBV25-1; a weak D match, TRBD1 (5 bases). In germline, CDR1 is MGHDK, CDR2 SYGVNS. This CDR3 region has 14 residues.

This clonotype was found a few times. The gene calls are TRBV10-3 and TRBJ2-3; perhaps D is TRBD1 or TRBD2 (5 bases each). The CDR3 runs to 13 residues. Germline V gene data show CDR1 as ENHRY and CDR2 as SYGVKD. Trimming left V 7 bases short and J 3 bases short, with 11 bases between. This chain's CDR3 is CAIMSGPTDTQYF. The DNA for the CDR3 is TGTGCCATCATGTCGGGACCAACAGATACGCAGTATTTT.